The 9 T cell receptor beta chains below come from one sample, sequenced in a study of blood T cell repertoires in COVID-19. Here immunoSEQ multiplex PCR was the method, and the copy in TCRdb shows in-frame clones only, minus some. Of 55,000 to 80,000 clones in the sample, approximately 89% are singletons; the top ten hold roughly 9.6%. The sequencing input was peripheral blood. Receptors originate from a man at least 80 years old with acute or convalescent COVID-19.

Notes on this clone: Within the sample, other DNA sequences also encode this same CDR3. The V gene is TRBV9, the J gene TRBJ1-2; TRBD1 agrees at 8 bases. This CDR3 has 14 amino acids. Trimming cost V 4 bases and J 8 bases; bases outside gene matches: 10. Germline V gives CDR1 SGDLS, CDR2 YYNGEE. The CDR3 loop is CASSLGQGAGGYTF. The CDR3 region has the DNA TGTGCCAGCAGCCTCGGACAGGGAGCGGGCGGCTACACCTTC.

The J gene is TRBJ2-3, the V gene TRBV30, with a possible D match to TRBD1 (5 bases). With 2 bases removed from V and 0 bases from J, the gap between germline ends came to 12 bases. CDR3 length: 15 amino acids. Per germline, CDR1 GTSNPN and CDR2 SVGIG (reference sequence). The CDR3 DNA reads as TGTGCCTGGAGTAAGGGCAGGGCAAGCACAGATACGCAGTATTTT. This codes for CAWSKGRASTDTQYF. Variable domain in full (rest from reference TRBV30 and TRBJ2-3): SQTIHQWPATLVQPVGSPLSLECTVEGTSNPNLYWYRQAAGRGLQLLFYSVGIGQISSEVPQNLSASRPQDRQFILSSKKLLLSDSGFYLCAWSKGRASTDTQYFGPGTRLTVL.

The V and J genes are TRBV6-5 and TRBJ1-1, with a weak D call TRBD1 (5 bases). Trimming cost V 8 bases and J 0 bases, with 16 bases left between them. The CDR3 covers 15 residues. CDR1 and CDR2 from the germline V gene are MNHEY and SVGAGI. Here the CDR3 DNA reads TGTGCCAGCGGGAGGGCGGGACCGTTGAACACTGAAGCTTTCTTT. It specifies CASGRAGPLNTEAFF.

The chain is built from TRBV6-5 and TRBJ1-1; 10 positions agree with TRBD1. The germline V gene encodes CDR1 MNHEY and CDR2 SVGAGI. CDR3 length: 13 residues. V shed 6 bases, J shed 11 bases, and the junction held 9 bases outside the gene matches. This chain's CDR3 is CASRGTGESDAFF. CDR3 nucleotides: TGTGCCAGCAGAGGGACAGGGGAGAGTGACGCTTTCTTT.

V and J are TRBV18 and TRBJ1-2; 10 positions agree with TRBD1. The CDR3 spans 15 residues. Germline trimming cut 2 bases from V and 2 bases from J; bases unmatched to any gene: 2. The germline V gene encodes CDR1 KGHSH and CDR2 LQKENI. The CDR3 loop reads CASSPGTGDNYGYTF. CDR3 nucleotides: TGTGCCAGCTCACCAGGGACAGGGGACAACTATGGCTACACCTTC.

This chain uses TRBV18 with TRBJ2-7; the D gene is possibly TRBD1 (6 bases). Trimming pared 5 bases from V and 5 bases from J, leaving 16 bases between. This CDR3 has 14 amino acids. Germline CDR1 is KGHSH and CDR2 is LQKENI. The CDR3 DNA follows: TGTGCCAGCTCAACAACCCCAACAGGGAACGAGCAGTACTTC. Amino acids: CASSTTPTGNEQYF.

The chain's CDR3 is CASSQHISGNTIYF. CDR3 coding DNA: TGTGCCAGCAGCCAACACATATCTGGAAACACCATATATTTT. The chain joins TRBV14 to TRBJ1-3; D uncertain. The CDR3 runs 14 residues. V was shortened by 2 bases and J by 1 base, with 6 bases between the two germline ends. In germline, CDR1 is SGHDN, CDR2 FVKESK. Looking up the rest from reference TRBV14 and TRBJ1-3 gives the full variable domain: EAGVTQFPSHSVIEKGQTVTLRCDPISGHDNLYWYRRVMGKEIKFLLHFVKESKQDESGMPNNRFLAERTGGTYSTLKVQPAELEDSGVYFCASSQHISGNTIYFGEGSWLTVV.

The CDR3 sequence is CASSIHRDINQPQHF. The CDR3 bases are TGTGCCAGTAGTATCCACCGGGACATCAATCAGCCCCAGCATTTT. The chain has TRBV19 and TRBJ1-5, with D tentatively TRBD1 (6 bases). The germline V gene encodes CDR1 LNHDA and CDR2 SQIVND (reference sequence). The CDR3 has 15 residues. V dropped 3 bases and J dropped 3 bases, with 12 bases sitting between them.

V is TRBV25-1 and J is TRBJ1-4; D might be TRBD1 (5 bases). CDR3 size: 14 residues. V lost 2 bases and J 8 bases, leaving 12 bases between the germline ends. The germline V gene encodes CDR1 MGHDK and CDR2 SYGVNS. CDR3 amino acids: CASSEARVGEKLFF. In nucleotides, the CDR3 is TGTGCCAGCAGTGAAGCCAGGGTAGGAGAAAAACTGTTTTTT. Together with reference TRBV25-1 and TRBJ1-4, the CDR3 gives the full variable domain: EADIYQTPRYLVIGTGKKITLECSQTMGHDKMYWYQQDPGMELHLIHYSYGVNSTEKGDLSSESTVSRIRTEHFPLTLESARPSHTSQYLCASSEARVGEKLFFGSGTQLSVL.